This T cell receptor (beta chain) was observed in a study of cytomegalovirus exposure and HLA in healthy donors (dated by TCRdb to the late 2010s). With respect to the entire study: In an earlier analysis of 587 of the donors, 276 Gb of sequence data and some 120 million unique TCR beta sequences from about 190 million T cells were reported. An earlier analysis of around 580 of the donors used high-throughput TCR beta sequencing to judge whether each TCR beta V gene segment behaved as functional or pseudogenic. In a later analysis, previously published TCR beta repertoires from about 640 donors were re-analyzed and high-resolution HLA genotyping was added so that TCR occurrence patterns could be studied. Donor age, sex, ethnicity and CMV serostatus were compiled alongside the repertoire data. Approximately 310 gigabases of sequencing data and around 85 million unique TCR sequences made up an early release that covered some 640 HLA-typed donors. A handful of DR-DQ haplotypes were handled as single units for association and clustering because linkage in the cohort was strong. Rather than using new phenotypic data, the later analysis identified candidate immune exposures from TCR beta sequences and from how often those sequences occurred across donors. To predict cytomegalovirus infection status, the study combined high-throughput TCR immunosequencing, statistical association of individual TCRs with disease status, and machine learning. Using immunosequencing, the study profiled T cell repertoires from fewer than 850 subjects and related those repertoires to cytomegalovirus serostatus. Every discovery cohort repertoire had been produced on one sequencing platform. The study aimed to test whether signatures of past pathogen exposure could be identified by cataloging public T cell receptors. A later genetic analysis used genome-wide SNP genotypes for about 60% of the roughly 700 donors, treating that subset as a discovery cohort. In addition to the first cohort of 666 subjects, a separate validation cohort of 120 different subjects was used. Of the 350 to 450 genotyped donors, 65% to 90% fell in the genetic ancestry cluster associated with self-reported Caucasian donors. Both class I and class II loci were covered by HLA typing, at four-digit resolution. The number of typed donors differed by locus: about 620-640 for A, B, C, DRB1 and DQB1; approximately 540 for DQA1; over 600 for DPA1; and 400 to 480 for DPB1. On average, roughly 250,000 unique TCR beta nucleotide sequences were sequenced per donor among some 420 genotyped donors of the cohort, with roughly 19% of those sequences being non-productive. Overall study results and their limits: Presence/absence analyses assumed roughly uniform sequencing depth across donors, an assumption that may not hold. An association between a missense DCLRE1C variant and V-gene and J-gene trimming of TCR beta chains was found in a later genetic analysis and replicated in an independent cohort. According to a later analysis, parvovirus B19, influenza, CMV and Epstein-Barr virus appeared linked to several top co-occurrence clusters. For the cohort, immune exposure information was limited to CMV serostatus. The classifier was reported to diagnose cytomegalovirus status with high specificity and sensitivity in both the original cohort and the validation cohort. Because counts were too low, about 18 rarely observed V segments, including chromosome 9 orphons, were left out of the earlier analysis of over 550 of the donors. A few of the identified cytomegalovirus-associated TCR beta chains were confirmed in vitro to be specific for cytomegalovirus antigens. The sequencing pipeline was judged likely to have produced a cluster of highly shared sequence variants as a technical artifact. Because the 87-base-pair reads could not distinguish some IMGT-functional V segments, including TRBV6-2 and TRBV6-3, those segments were excluded. In this cohort, only TCR beta chains were sequenced, and detectable features were limited by the absence of alpha or paired-chain data. In a later analysis, most CMV-associated TCR beta chains were found to appear HLA-restricted, with HLA associations seemingly driven largely by CMV exposure. When HLA alleles, especially DR and DQ, strongly co-occurred, attributing TCR associations to individual alleles was difficult. At a false discovery rate of 0.05, a later analysis linked under 20,000 TCR beta sequences to specific HLA alleles. Most TCR sequences were observed very rarely across donors, whereas some public TCRs were present in many individuals. A further reported finding was that TCR beta sequences accurately predicted the HLA-A and HLA-B alleles for most subjects in the first cohort. A later genetic analysis reported fewer N-insertions in productive TCRs among donors in an Asian-associated ancestry cluster than the approximately 670-donor mean. In an earlier analysis of about 600 of the donors, most TCR beta V segments appeared in productive rearrangements about 90% or about 30% of the time, broadly matching IMGT annotations. It was suggested by the authors that the approach could potentially be generalized to other disease states and immunological phenotypes. In a later analysis, the rate of TCR association differed among HLA loci, with DRB1 alleles having the most associated TCRs and HLA-C alleles having the fewest. HLA typing was unavailable for some donors at each locus, so association tests used only the typed subset. Linkage disequilibrium might explain the correlated functional status among segregating V segments, but an unknown experimental factor could not be excluded. The study listed 164 TCR beta chains as associated with cytomegalovirus. In a later analysis, HLA-associated TCR beta chains were found to be more clonally expanded and to have lower generation probabilities than equally common non-associated chains.

Libraries were built with the immunoSEQ multiplex PCR assay. The multiplex PCR relied on a mix of 60 forward primers for TCR Vbeta segments and 13 reverse primers for TCR Jbeta segments. The CDR3 region of rearranged TCR beta genes was amplified from genomic DNA with a multiplex PCR assay. The Illumina HiSeq System was used to sequence the amplified TCR beta libraries as 87-base-pair reads. The paper's data handling went like this. In a later analysis, roughly 80 million unique TCR beta chains were counted across the roughly 610 repertoires, and approximately 9.9 million of these chains were shared by at least two donors. A nearest-neighbor algorithm error-corrected the raw reads and collapsed the reads into unique sequences, merging closely related sequences to remove PCR and sequencing errors. CDR3 sequences were aligned to IMGT reference sequences to assign V, D and J gene segments. For a sequence to be retained, at least a six-nucleotide match to both a V gene segment and a J gene segment was required. Rearrangements were classified as productive when the CDR3 lacked stop codons and remained in frame with V and J, and all other rearrangements were classified as non-productive. CDR3 was defined according to IMGT convention as the region running from the second conserved V-encoded cysteine to the conserved J-encoded phenylalanine. Sequences without an unambiguous match to a single V gene segment were excluded from the earlier analysis of approximately 600 of the donors. In an earlier analysis of approximately 590 of the donors, a V segment was called functional when productive rearrangements were above 56.7%, and segregating when the standard deviation between donors exceeded 5%. A statistical classification framework was built to diagnose cytomegalovirus status from the catalog of TCR beta chain sequences. In a later analysis, TCR nucleotide sequences were compared against IMGT/GENE-DB human TR gene sequences so that V and J genes could be assigned. In a later analysis, CDR3 sequences and most-parsimonious VDJ recombination scenarios were assigned using the TCRdist pipeline. A later analysis defined each TCR beta chain by its CDR3 amino acid sequence plus V-gene family, and excluded reads lacking a unique V-gene family. In a later analysis, some 600 highly shared, low-generation-probability nucleotide sequences were removed to address suspected cross-contamination and a sequencing artifact. In a later analysis, a clonal expansion index was calculated for each public chain from normalized within-repertoire ranks of inferred template counts. A later analysis computed generation probabilities with a VDJ recombination model fitted to out-of-frame rearrangements, and checked the results against IGoR. In a later analysis, hypergeometric tests were used to score TCR-TCR, TCR-HLA and TCR-CMV co-occurrence, with a repertoire-size bias correction applied to TCR pairs. False discovery rates were estimated in a later analysis by permuting HLA or CMV assignments 20 times. A later analysis grouped co-occurring TCRs with DBSCAN, adding TCRdist sequence similarity when clustering within HLA-allele-positive subsets. Co-occurrence clustering excluded repertoires with fewer than 30,000 or more than 120,000 public chains, plus five with anomalous nucleotide sharing. What TCRdb holds here is the immuneACCESS table cut down to in-frame rearrangements. Part of the clones is not present; checked against another copy, under half of the missing clones reflect an unresolved V gene, and the others are unexplained. V and J calls and clone size are copied from that table; D and trimming were computed from the DNA. For this sample there are some 150,000 clones; approximately 78% appear just once. The ten largest clones take up about 7% of the sample.

This clone showed up just once. Its antigen target is currently unknown. Per-base qualities were not stored, and no clone one base away is much larger. The CDR3 has 12 amino acids, counting the end cysteine and phenylalanine. Left in the record is the CDR3 DNA by itself, 36 bases read in frame from the first base. According to the germline V gene, CDR1 reads MDHEN and CDR2 reads SYDVKM. V drops 2 bases and J drops 7 bases, leaving 8 bases in between. In total, 500 to 700 healthy bone marrow donors made up the cohort. Cohort members were all nominally healthy when sampled, although unrecorded immune exposures were likely present. The donor tested CMV seropositive and was one of the 289 seropositive cohort members. A peripheral blood sample was provided by each donor, and peripheral blood mononuclear cells were used for TCR beta sequencing. The Qiagen DNeasy Blood Extraction Kit was used to extract genomic DNA from the blood cell samples.

Source material: PBMCs. Recombination linked TRBV28 to TRBJ2-5, with no confident D gene call. The TCR comes from a woman aged 25-40 years in good health and CMV-seropositive. The DNA sequence is given as TGTGCCAGCAGTTTAAGTCCGGGGACCCAGTACTTC. This yields the protein CASSLSPGTQYF.